Below are 29 T cell receptor beta chains sequenced from a single sample in a study of PD-1 blockade in classical Hodgkin lymphoma. Profiled with immunoSEQ multiplex PCR; TCRdb holds only in-frame clones, not every one. The sample holds around 99,000 clones, roughly 81% seen once. There was relapse after autologous stem cell transplantation in every patient, and there was variation in brentuximab vedotin exposure. Sequencing used peripheral blood mononuclear cells (PBMCs), obtained before the second cycle of nivolumab. The receptors derive from a human donor with classical Hodgkin lymphoma.

The CDR3 loop is CARGTGLAGVWYEQYF. The CDR3 nucleotides are TGTGCCAGGGGAACGGGACTAGCGGGAGTATGGTACGAGCAGTACTTC. The V and J genes are TRBV27 and TRBJ2-7, with 14 bases matching TRBD2. CDR1 is MNHEY and CDR2 is SMNVEV in the germline V gene (reference sequence). This CDR3 contains 16 residues. V lost 9 bases, J lost 4 bases, and 11 bases stayed unmatched.

The chain recombines TRBV29-1 with TRBJ2-5; 13 bases map to TRBD2. The CDR3 consists of 14 residues. CDR1 is SQVTM and CDR2 is ANQGSEA in the germline V gene. V was clipped by 8 bases and J by 3 bases; unmatched bases: 6. The CDR3 is CSPRLAGGEETQYF. CDR3 nucleotide sequence: TGCAGCCCCCGACTAGCGGGAGGAGAAGAGACCCAGTACTTC.

The chain links TRBV9 to TRBJ2-5; 8 bases map to TRBD2. This CDR3 comprises 13 residues. Germline V gene lookup returns CDR1 SGDLS and CDR2 YYNGEE. After removal of 7 bases from V and 11 bases from J, the junction contained 13 bases not matched to a gene. The CDR3 sequence: CASGAGVAGEQYF. The CDR3 DNA reads as TGTGCCAGCGGAGCGGGAGTCGCGGGGGAGCAGTACTTC.

The V and J genes are TRBV7-2 and TRBJ2-7, with TRBD2 matching 14 bases. CDR3 length equals 17 residues. Trimming removed 3 bases from V and 6 bases from J; junction bases left unmatched: 10. Germline CDR1 SGHTA, CDR2 FQGNSA. This CDR3 is CASSFQGLGLAGGEQYF. The DNA of the CDR3 is TGTGCCAGCAGCTTCCAAGGTTTAGGACTAGCGGGGGGCGAGCAGTACTTC.

The V call is TRBV7-9, the J call TRBJ2-1, with D possibly being TRBD2 (6 bases). The germline V and J ends were trimmed by 1 base and 5 bases, with 15 bases remaining between them. Germline loops: CDR1 SEHNR, CDR2 FQNEAQ (reference sequence). The CDR3 sequence is 16 residues long. Here the CDR3 reads CASSLGPGLENNEQFF. In DNA form, the CDR3 reads TGTGCCAGCAGCTTAGGTCCGGGACTCGAGAACAATGAGCAGTTCTTC.

The chain carries TRBV28 and TRBJ2-7, with a weak D call TRBD1 (5 bases). The CDR3 length is 12 residues. Between the trimmed V and J ends, which lost 6 bases and 2 bases, there was a span of 8 bases. Germline values: CDR1 MDHEN, CDR2 SYDVKM. In DNA, the CDR3 is TGTGCCAGCAGGGGCAGGGCCTACGAGCAGTACTTC. Its translation: CASRGRAYEQYF. The whole variable domain, filled in from reference TRBV28 and TRBJ2-7, reads DVKVTQSSRYLVKRTGEKVFLECVQDMDHENMFWYRQDPGLGLRLIYFSYDVKMKEKGDIPEGYSVSREKKERFSLILESASTNQTSMYLCASRGRAYEQYFGPGTRLTVT.

This chain links TRBV7-2 with TRBJ1-1, with D uncertain. Trimming left V 5 bases short and J 2 bases short, with 18 bases between. From germline, CDR1 is SGHTA and CDR2 FQGNSA. There are 16 residues in the CDR3. CDR3: CASSPTRRARNTEAFF. The CDR3 DNA sequence: TGTGCCAGCAGCCCCACCCGACGGGCAAGAAACACTGAAGCTTTCTTT.

Here the CDR3 reads CASSLGLAGAGGPLEQYF. The CDR3 nucleotides are TGTGCCAGCAGTTTGGGACTAGCGGGAGCGGGGGGGCCCTTGGAGCAGTACTTC. The chain combines TRBV27 with TRBJ2-7; TRBD2 matches 14 bases. The CDR3 is 18 residues long. Germline V gene data show CDR1 as MNHEY and CDR2 as SMNVEV (reference sequence). Trimming at V came to 3 bases and at J to 7 bases, leaving 14 bases not matched to a gene.

Here the CDR3 reads CASSSRDRKGDTQYF. CDR3 sequence (DNA): TGCGCCAGCAGCAGCCGGGACAGAAAAGGGGATACGCAGTATTTT. The chain couples TRBV5-1 to TRBJ2-3; 7 bases match TRBD1. Trimming removed 4 bases from V and 6 bases from J; junction bases left unmatched: 11. Germline lookup yields CDR1 SGHRS and CDR2 YFSETQ. There are 15 residues in the CDR3.

V and J are TRBV30 and TRBJ1-1; D may be TRBD1 (6 bases). The V gene lost 1 base and the J gene lost 10 bases, with 19 bases spanning the gap. The CDR3 sequence is 14 residues long. Germline CDR1 GTSNPN, CDR2 SVGIG (reference sequence). This chain's CDR3 is CAWSAPRRGWGAFF. CDR3 sequence (DNA): TGTGCCTGGAGTGCCCCCCGCAGGGGATGGGGAGCTTTCTTT.

This clone was seen more than once but under ten times. The chain links TRBV27 to TRBJ2-5; TRBD2 agrees at 8 bases. Germline values: CDR1 MNHEY, CDR2 SMNVEV (reference sequence). This CDR3 has 15 amino acids. The trim removed 2 bases at V and 5 bases at J, leaving 7 bases unmatched. The CDR3 nucleotides read TGTGCCAGCAGTTTACAAGGGACTAGTCACGAGACCCAGTACTTC. Encoded protein: CASSLQGTSHETQYF.

This clone was observed a handful of times. V and J are TRBV2 and TRBJ1-5; TRBD1 might be the D (5 bases). CDR1 SNHLY and CDR2 FYNNEI come from the germline V gene. With 7 bases removed from V and 7 bases from J, the gap between germline ends came to 17 bases. The CDR3 length is 14 residues. CDR3 loop: CASMGTAPGQPQHF. The CDR3 DNA sequence: TGTGCCAGCATGGGGACTGCCCCAGGGCAGCCCCAGCATTTT. Complete variable domain (other parts from reference TRBV2 and TRBJ1-5): EPEVTQTPSHQVTQMGQEVILRCVPISNHLYFYWYRQILGQKVEFLVSFYNNEISEKSEIFDDQFSVERPDGSNFTLKIRSTKLEDSAMYFCASMGTAPGQPQHFGDGTRLSIL.

The rearrangement links TRBV2 to TRBJ2-5; tentative D call: TRBD1 (5 bases). The CDR3 is 14 residues long. Looked up from germline, CDR1 is SNHLY and CDR2 is FYNNEI. V was pared by 3 bases and J by 5 bases, with 13 bases between. CDR3: CASSEIGATETQYF. DNA of the CDR3: TGTGCCAGCAGTGAGATAGGGGCAACTGAGACCCAGTACTTC. The full variable domain, its missing parts supplied by reference TRBV2 and TRBJ2-5, is EPEVTQTPSHQVTQMGQEVILRCVPISNHLYFYWYRQILGQKVEFLVSFYNNEISEKSEIFDDQFSVERPDGSNFTLKIRSTKLEDSAMYFCASSEIGATETQYFGPGTRLLVL.

This rearrangement joins TRBV10-3 to TRBJ2-7; 8 bases are shared with TRBD2. Per germline, CDR1 ENHRY and CDR2 SYGVKD. The CDR3 runs 13 residues. V lost 8 bases, J lost 2 bases, and 5 bases stayed unmatched. CDR3 sequence: CAIGTSQTYEQYF. The DNA of the CDR3 is TGTGCCATCGGGACTAGTCAGACCTACGAGCAGTACTTC.

This clone was recorded a few times. The chain carries TRBV11-2 and TRBJ2-2, with 7 nucleotides matching TRBD2. Unmatched junction bases numbered 7, after V lost 4 bases and J lost 5 bases. The CDR3 spans 15 residues. Per the germline V gene, CDR1 is SGHAT and CDR2 is FQNNGV. CDR3 in amino acids: CASSSTLLATGELFF. CDR3 nucleotides: TGTGCCAGCAGCTCCACCCTACTAGCGACCGGGGAGCTGTTTTTT.

This clone was recorded once. This chain uses TRBV27 with TRBJ2-7; D is undetermined. The germline V and J ends were trimmed by 0 bases and 1 base, with 7 bases remaining between them. The CDR3 is 14 residues long. Germline V gene lookup returns CDR1 MNHEY and CDR2 SMNVEV (reference sequence). DNA of the CDR3: TGTGCCAGCAGTTTATCTAGCAGATCCTACGAGCAGTACTTC. It translates to CASSLSSRSYEQYF.

This chain uses TRBV28 with TRBJ1-3, with a tentative D call TRBD1 (5 bases). The V gene's germline CDR1 is MDHEN and CDR2 SYDVKM. This CDR3 comprises 18 residues. The V and J ends lost 4 bases and 0 bases respectively, with 19 bases between them. The CDR3 reads CASSSLTGSGTSGNTIYF. The CDR3 DNA sequence: TGTGCCAGCAGTTCCCTCACCGGCTCCGGGACCTCTGGAAACACCATATATTTT.

The chain uses TRBV19 and TRBJ1-5, with 7 bases fitting TRBD1. The J segment lost 7 bases and the V segment lost 3 bases, leaving 12 bases of the junction unmatched. The CDR3 spans 16 residues. The germline CDR1 and CDR2 sequences are LNHDA and SQIVND (reference sequence). The CDR3 nucleotides read TGTGCCAGTAGTATCCCGGGACAGACAACGGGACAGCCCCAGCATTTT. Encoded protein: CASSIPGQTTGQPQHF.

This clone has just a few counts. This chain joins TRBV19 and TRBJ2-3; TRBD2 agrees at 8 bases. Germline V gene data show CDR1 as LNHDA and CDR2 as SQIVND (reference sequence). This CDR3 has 16 residues. The junction had 7 bases not matched to a gene; V was cut back by 5 bases and J by 0 bases. For the CDR3, the DNA is TGTGCCAGTAGTTCCTTAGCGGGATCTAGCACAGATACGCAGTATTTT. Translation: CASSSLAGSSTDTQYF.

This clone was counted only a few times. The J gene is TRBJ2-1, the V gene TRBV28, with TRBD2 matching 11 bases. Germline V CDR1 and CDR2: MDHEN, SYDVKM. V was pared by 9 bases and J by 0 bases, with 10 bases of the junction left unmatched. CDR3 length: 17 amino acids. The CDR3 DNA is TGTGCCAGTACTAGCGGGGGCCGCCCGAGCTCCTACAATGAGCAGTTCTTC. Translation gives CASTSGGRPSSYNEQFF.

This rearrangement joins TRBV5-1 to TRBJ1-1; the D is unclear. Germline lookup yields CDR1 SGHRS and CDR2 YFSETQ. V shed 2 bases and J shed 5 bases, with 13 bases lying between them. The CDR3 is made up of 14 amino acids. For the CDR3, the DNA is TGCGCCAGCAGCTTCCGGGGAGACGGGACTGAAGCTTTCTTT. Its translation: CASSFRGDGTEAFF. Full variable domain (remainder filled in from reference TRBV5-1 and TRBJ1-1): KAGVTQTPRYLIKTRGQQVTLSCSPISGHRSVSWYQQTPGQGLQFLFEYFSETQRNKGNFPGRFSGRQFSNSRSEMNVSTLELGDSALYLCASSFRGDGTEAFFGQGTRLTVV.

This clone showed up just once. CDR3 coding DNA: TGCAGCTCCCGTTTTACGGTGGCAGATACGCAGTATTTT. Translated: CSSRFTVADTQYF. The chain carries TRBV29-1 and TRBJ2-3, with D hard to call. The ends were cut back, 8 bases at V and 4 bases at J, with 16 bases in the middle. The length of the CDR3 is 13 residues. The V gene's germline CDR1 is SQVTM and CDR2 ANQGSEA.

The V call is TRBV9, the J call TRBJ2-1; a weak D match, TRBD1 (11 bases). V shed 3 bases and J shed 6 bases, with 28 bases lying between them. The CDR3 contains 19 residues. The germline V gene has CDR1 SGDLS and CDR2 YYNGEE. CDR3 region: CASSGGQGAAGGPPNEQFF. The CDR3 DNA follows: TGTGCCAGCAGCGGCGGACAGGGGGCAGCGGGAGGGCCTCCCAATGAGCAGTTCTTC.

The chain carries TRBV7-6 and TRBJ2-1; tentative D call: TRBD2 (6 bases). CDR1 and CDR2 (germline): SGHVS, FNYEAQ. Trimming left V 5 bases short and J 8 bases short, with 13 bases between. This CDR3 has 13 amino acids. In DNA, the CDR3 is TGTGCCAGCAGCAACGGAGGGTGGGATGAGCAGTTCTTC. This gives the protein CASSNGGWDEQFF.

The V gene is TRBV6-6, the J gene TRBJ2-3; no reliable D call. V lost 6 bases, J lost 6 bases, and 7 bases lay in between. This CDR3 is 11 amino acids long. The germline CDR1 and CDR2 sequences are MNHNY and SVGAGI (reference sequence). The CDR3 nucleotides are TGTGCCAGCAGCGAGTTGGATACGCAGTATTTT. Amino acid sequence: CASSELDTQYF.

In DNA, the CDR3 is TGCGCCAGCAGTTCTGGAAACACCATATATTTT. Its protein product is CASSSGNTIYF. The chain carries TRBV5-1 and TRBJ1-3; D not resolved. Trimming cost V 5 bases and J 1 base, with 1 base left between them. CDR1 and CDR2 from the germline V gene are SGHRS and YFSETQ. The CDR3 runs 11 residues.

Concerning this clone itself: The junction differs from germline at one of its ends, possibly a read error. The chain is built from TRBV2 and TRBJ2-3; D not resolved. There are 10 residues in the CDR3. Germline V gene sequence: CDR1 SNHLY, CDR2 FYNNEI. This chain's CDR3 is CVSITDTQYF. CDR3 nucleotide sequence: TGTGTCAGCATTACAGATACGCAGTATTTT.

This clone was observed a handful of times. This sequence joins TRBV7-2 and TRBJ2-2; unclear D gene. Germline loops: CDR1 SGHTA, CDR2 FQGNSA. Trimming took 5 bases from V and 3 from J, leaving 10 bases between them. This CDR3 has 14 amino acids. The CDR3 here is CASSPNLDTGELFF. CDR3 coding DNA: TGTGCCAGCAGCCCGAACTTGGACACCGGGGAGCTGTTTTTT.

In its sample, this clone is medium-sized. The chain links TRBV5-1 to TRBJ1-2; tentatively, D is TRBD1 (5 bases). This CDR3 contains 12 residues. Trimming removed 4 bases from V and 6 bases from J, with 10 bases in between. In germline, CDR1 is SGHRS, CDR2 YFSETQ. The CDR3 loop is CASSIQGDGYTF. CDR3 sequence (DNA): TGCGCCAGCAGCATTCAGGGAGATGGCTACACCTTC.